The present T cell receptor (beta chain) was sequenced within a study of identical twins. Worth noting for this clonotype: What it recognizes is unknown.

TCRdb fed the 5' RACE reads into MiXCR, producing one record per CDR3 protein. Of fewer than 650,000 distinct CDR3 sequences in the sample, 7.1% were seen once. With 4 bases removed from V and 2 bases from J, the gap between germline ends came to 17 bases. The CDR3 is 17 amino acids. Germline CDR1 and CDR2: KGHDR and SFDVKD. Overall study findings and caveats: Out-of-frame sharing of TCR alpha in monozygotic twins was underestimated by models. Invariant MAIT and iNKT cells could partly confound zero-insertion analyses.

This sample also belongs to another study, concerning yellow fever vaccine responses in identical twins.

J is TRBJ1-5 and V is TRBV24-1; D not resolved. The specimen was PBMCs. The TCR sequence derives from a woman under 30 in good health. CDR3 loop: CATSDTVDGTGNQPQHF. The CDR3 coding sequence is TGTGCCACCAGTGACACGGTTGACGGAACAGGCAATCAGCCCCAGCATTTT.